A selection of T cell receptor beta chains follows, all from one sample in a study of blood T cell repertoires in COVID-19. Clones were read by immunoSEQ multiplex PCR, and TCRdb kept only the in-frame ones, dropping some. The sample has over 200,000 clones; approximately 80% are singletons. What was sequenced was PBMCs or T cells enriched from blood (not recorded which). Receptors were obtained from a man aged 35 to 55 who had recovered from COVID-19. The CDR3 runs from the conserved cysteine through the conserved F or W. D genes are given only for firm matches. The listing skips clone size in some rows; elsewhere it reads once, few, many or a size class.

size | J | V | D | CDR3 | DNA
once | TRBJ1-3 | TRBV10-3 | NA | CAITRSVSGNTIYF | TGTGCCATCACTCGAAGCGTCTCTGGAAACACCATATATTTT
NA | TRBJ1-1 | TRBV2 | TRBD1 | CASSATGGLTEAFF | TGTGCCAGCAGTGCAACAGGGGGGTTGACTGAAGCTTTCTTT
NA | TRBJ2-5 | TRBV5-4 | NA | CASSRTAQYQETQYF | TGTGCCAGCAGCCGGACAGCCCAATACCAAGAGACCCAGTACTTC
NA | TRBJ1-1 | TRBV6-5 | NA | CASSSRFRTEAFF | TGTGCCAGCAGTTCTCGTTTTCGGACTGAAGCTTTCTTT
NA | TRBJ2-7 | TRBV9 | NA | CASSVNRESQGQYF | TGTGCCAGCAGCGTTAACAGGGAGTCGCAAGGGCAGTACTTC
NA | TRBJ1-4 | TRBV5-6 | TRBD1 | CASSRRGLDEKLFF | TGTGCCAGCAGCCGCAGGGGGCTCGATGAAAAACTGTTTTTT
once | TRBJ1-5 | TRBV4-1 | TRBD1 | CASSQEPTGGFQPQHF | TGCGCCAGCAGCCAGGAACCGACAGGGGGCTTTCAGCCCCAGCATTTT
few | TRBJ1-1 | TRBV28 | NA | CASSFQGREAFF | TGTGCCAGCAGTTTCCAGGGGCGAGAAGCTTTCTTT
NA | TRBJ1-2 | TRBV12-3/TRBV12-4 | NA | CASSPGTLYGYTF | TGTGCCAGCAGTCCCGGGACACTCTATGGCTACACCTTC
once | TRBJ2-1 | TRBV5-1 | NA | CASSLVGLSSYNEQFF | TGCGCCAGCAGCTTGGTGGGCCTCAGCTCCTACAATGAGCAGTTCTTC
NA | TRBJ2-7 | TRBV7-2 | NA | CASSSRAPGEQYF | TGTGCCAGCAGCTCCCGGGCCCCGGGAGAGCAGTACTTC
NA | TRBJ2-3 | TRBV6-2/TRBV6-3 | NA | CASSYSASSPTDTQYF | TGTGCCAGCAGTTACTCGGCCTCTTCCCCCACAGATACGCAGTATTTT
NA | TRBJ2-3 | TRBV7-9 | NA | CASGLTDTSTDTQYF | TGTGCCAGCGGTCTGACAGACACAAGCACAGATACGCAGTATTTT
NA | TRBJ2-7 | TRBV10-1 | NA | CASSEPPVEYEQYF | TGCGCCAGCAGTGAACCCCCCGTCGAGTACGAGCAGTACTTC
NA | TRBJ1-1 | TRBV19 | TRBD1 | CASSIQGARAFF | TGTGCCAGTAGTATACAGGGGGCGAGAGCTTTCTTT